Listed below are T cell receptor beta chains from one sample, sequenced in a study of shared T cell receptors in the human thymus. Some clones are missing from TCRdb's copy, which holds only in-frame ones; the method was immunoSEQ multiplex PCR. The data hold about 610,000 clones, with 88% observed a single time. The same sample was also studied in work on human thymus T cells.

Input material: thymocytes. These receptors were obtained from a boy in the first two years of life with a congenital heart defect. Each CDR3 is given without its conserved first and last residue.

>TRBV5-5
ASSPGQQETQY
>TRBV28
ASSRPGTSGSSYEQY
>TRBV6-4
ASSPTSGRAKNIQY
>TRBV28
ASSFRGTAQY
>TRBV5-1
ASSLDYLYNEQF
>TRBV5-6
ASSLLAGAQETQY
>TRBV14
ASRGWGHEQY
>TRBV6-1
ASSSRLRPSYEQY
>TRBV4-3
ASSQDEERENEQY
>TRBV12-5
ASGLGPWGGAQETQY
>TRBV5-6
ASSLALASPYEQY
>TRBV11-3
ASSPGTGGYEQY
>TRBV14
ASSQRTGGDSYEQY
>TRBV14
ASSQTWGGGPYNEQF
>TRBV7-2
ASSRTGVGTDTQY
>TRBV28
ASGWTPGCNEKLF
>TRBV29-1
SVVSTSGRYEQY